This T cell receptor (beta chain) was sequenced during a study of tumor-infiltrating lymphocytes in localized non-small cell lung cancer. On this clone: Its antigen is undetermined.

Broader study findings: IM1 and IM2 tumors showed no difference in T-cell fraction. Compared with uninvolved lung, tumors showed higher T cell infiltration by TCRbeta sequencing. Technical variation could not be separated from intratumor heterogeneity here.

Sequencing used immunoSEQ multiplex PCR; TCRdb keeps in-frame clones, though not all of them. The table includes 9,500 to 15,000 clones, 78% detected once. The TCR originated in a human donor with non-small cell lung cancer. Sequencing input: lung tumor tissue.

CDR3 region: CASSLTGGETQYF. CDR3 nucleotide sequence: TGTGCCAGCAGCTTAACAGGGGGAGAGACCCAGTACTTC. The chain employs TRBV7-6 and TRBJ2-5; 8 positions agree with TRBD1. The CDR3 contains 13 residues. Germline values: CDR1 SGHVS, CDR2 FNYEAQ. The trim removed 2 bases at V and 4 bases at J, leaving 0 bases unmatched.